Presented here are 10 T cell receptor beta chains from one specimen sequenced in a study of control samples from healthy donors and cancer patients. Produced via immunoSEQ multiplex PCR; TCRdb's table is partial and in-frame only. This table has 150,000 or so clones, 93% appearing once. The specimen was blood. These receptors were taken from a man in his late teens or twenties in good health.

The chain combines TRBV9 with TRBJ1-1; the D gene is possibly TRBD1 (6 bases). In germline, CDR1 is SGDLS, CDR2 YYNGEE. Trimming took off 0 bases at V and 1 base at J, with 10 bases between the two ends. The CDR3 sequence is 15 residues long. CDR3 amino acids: CASSVVPGANTEAFF. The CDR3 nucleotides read TGTGCCAGCAGCGTAGTTCCGGGGGCGAACACTGAAGCTTTCTTT.

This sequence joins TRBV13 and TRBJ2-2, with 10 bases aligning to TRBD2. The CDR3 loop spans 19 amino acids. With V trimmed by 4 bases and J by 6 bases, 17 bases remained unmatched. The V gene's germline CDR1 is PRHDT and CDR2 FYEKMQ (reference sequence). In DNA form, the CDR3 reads TGTGCCAGCAGCTCCCTCGGGGGGGAAGCGGGAGGGCCCCCCGGGGAGCTGTTTTTT. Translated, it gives CASSSLGGEAGGPPGELFF.

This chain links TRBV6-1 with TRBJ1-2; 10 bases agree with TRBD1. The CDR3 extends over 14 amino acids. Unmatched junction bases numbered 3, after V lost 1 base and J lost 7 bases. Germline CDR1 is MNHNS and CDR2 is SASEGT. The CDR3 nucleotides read TGTGCCAGCAGTGAAGTCGGGACAGGGGTTGGCTACACCTTC. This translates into CASSEVGTGVGYTF.

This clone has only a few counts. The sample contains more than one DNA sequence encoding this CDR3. CDR3 amino acids: CASSSRGAETQYF. The CDR3 bases are TGTGCCAGCAGCTCCCGGGGGGCAGAGACCCAGTACTTC. The chain links TRBV7-2 to TRBJ2-5; D perhaps matches TRBD2 (7 bases). Germline V CDR1 and CDR2: SGHTA, FQGNSA. Trimming cost V 4 bases and J 4 bases, with 10 bases left between them. CDR3 length: 13 amino acids.

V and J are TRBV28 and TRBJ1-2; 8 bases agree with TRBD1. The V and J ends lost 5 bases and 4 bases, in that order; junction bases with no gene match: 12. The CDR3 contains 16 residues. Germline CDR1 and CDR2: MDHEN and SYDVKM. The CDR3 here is CASSPAPGQGSYGYTF. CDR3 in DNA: TGTGCCAGCAGTCCGGCCCCCGGACAGGGTAGCTATGGCTACACCTTC.

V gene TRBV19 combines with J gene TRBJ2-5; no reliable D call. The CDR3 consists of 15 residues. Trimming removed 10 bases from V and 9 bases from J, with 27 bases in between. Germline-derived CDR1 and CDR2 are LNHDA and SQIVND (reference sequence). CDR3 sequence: CATRVGQSSSWAQYF. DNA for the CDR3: TGTGCCACCCGGGTAGGGCAGAGTTCTTCGTGGGCCCAGTACTTC.

CDR3 nucleotide sequence: TGTGCCAGCAGCTTTCAGGACAGTGCGAACACCGGGGAGCTGTTTTTT. This translates into CASSFQDSANTGELFF. The chain combines TRBV11-1 with TRBJ2-2; D is possibly TRBD1 (6 bases). The CDR3 length is 16 residues. Germline V CDR1 and CDR2: SGHAT, FQDESV (reference sequence). The ends were cut back, 3 bases at V and 0 bases at J, with 11 bases in the middle.

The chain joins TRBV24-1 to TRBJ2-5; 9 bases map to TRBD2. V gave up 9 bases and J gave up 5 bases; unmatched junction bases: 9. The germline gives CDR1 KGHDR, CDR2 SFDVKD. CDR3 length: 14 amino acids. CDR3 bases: TGTGCCACCTCCCCGCAGCGGGAGGTTGAGACCCAGTACTTC. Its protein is CATSPQREVETQYF.

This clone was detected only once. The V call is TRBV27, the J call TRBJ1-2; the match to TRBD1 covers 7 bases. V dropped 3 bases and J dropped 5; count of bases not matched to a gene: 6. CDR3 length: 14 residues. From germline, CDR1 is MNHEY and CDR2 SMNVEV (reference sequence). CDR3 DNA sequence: TGTGCCAGCAGTTTGCTAGGGACAGCGTATGGCTACACCTTC. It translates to CASSLLGTAYGYTF.

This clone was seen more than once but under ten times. The CDR3 sequence: CASSPGGYEQYF. The CDR3 DNA is TGTGCCAGCAGCCCGGGGGGGTACGAGCAGTACTTC. V is TRBV9 and J is TRBJ2-7, with 8 bases that match TRBD2. Germline CDR1 reads SGDLS; CDR2 reads YYNGEE. The CDR3 extends over 12 amino acids. V shed 4 bases and J 4 bases; nucleotides not matched to a gene: 1.